One sample yielded the 32 T cell receptor beta chains listed below, sequenced in a study of shared clonotypes between healthy human individuals. Profiled with immunoSEQ multiplex PCR; TCRdb holds only in-frame clones, not every one. The sample has fewer than 800,000 clones, about 90% seen once. CD45RO-negative, CCR7-selected cells formed the naive CD8 fraction, which excluded terminally differentiated effector memory CD45RA+ cells. The sample comprised naive CD8+ T cells sorted from blood. The receptors shown here come from a man younger than 45 in good health.

The chain has TRBV13 and TRBJ2-3, with no clear D. V shed 0 bases and J shed 5 bases, with 9 bases lying between them. In germline, CDR1 is PRHDT, CDR2 FYEKMQ (reference sequence). The CDR3 covers 14 residues. CDR3 amino acids: CASSLGLNEDTQYF. CDR3 in DNA: TGTGCCAGCAGCTTAGGCCTAAATGAAGATACGCAGTATTTT.

This clone was picked up a small number of times. The V and J genes are TRBV9 and TRBJ2-1; D call uncertain. V was trimmed by 5 bases and J by 7 bases, leaving 7 bases between them. Germline CDR1 is SGDLS and CDR2 is YYNGEE. The CDR3 is 11 residues long. The CDR3 nucleotides read TGTGCCAGCAGGAAGAAGAATGAGCAGTTCTTC. Translating it yields CASRKKNEQFF.

The J gene is TRBJ1-2, the V gene TRBV20-1; D is unclear. This CDR3 region has 11 residues. Germline loops: CDR1 DFQATT, CDR2 SNEGSKA (reference sequence). Trimming left V 3 bases short and J 7 bases short, with 9 bases between. The CDR3 spells CSARAGLGYTF. CDR3 sequence (DNA): TGCAGTGCTAGGGCCGGACTTGGCTACACCTTC.

The chain links TRBV2 to TRBJ2-7, with 8 bases lining up with TRBD2. This CDR3 spans 15 amino acids. The trim removed 8 bases at V and 1 base at J, leaving 10 bases unmatched. From germline, CDR1 is SNHLY and CDR2 FYNNEI. CDR3 nucleotide sequence: TGTGCCAGCGCTAGCGGGCGTGCCTATTCCTACGAGCAGTACTTC. It encodes CASASGRAYSYEQYF.

This chain links TRBV29-1 with TRBJ2-3; D possibly corresponds to TRBD1 (6 bases). This CDR3 is built from 17 residues. The V end lost 0 bases, the J end lost 6 bases, and 22 bases lay between the germline ends. CDR1 and CDR2 from the germline V gene are SQVTM and ANQGSEA. The CDR3 is CSVEEFIANRDMDTQYF. In DNA, the CDR3 is TGCAGCGTTGAAGAATTCATCGCTAACAGGGATATGGATACGCAGTATTTT.

The genes are TRBV4-1 and TRBJ2-1, with unresolved D. Germline loops: CDR1 MGHRA, CDR2 YSYEKL. The CDR3 is made up of 14 amino acids. The V and J ends lost 1 base and 5 bases respectively, with 9 bases between them. CDR3 amino acids: CASSQGPINNEQFF. CDR3 bases: TGCGCCAGCAGCCAAGGGCCCATAAACAATGAGCAGTTCTTC.

The CDR3 loop reads CASSSEQGNYGYTF. As DNA, the CDR3 is TGTGCCAGCAGCTCCGAACAGGGTAACTATGGCTACACCTTC. The chain employs TRBV5-5 and TRBJ1-2; D possibly corresponds to TRBD1 (6 bases). CDR3 length equals 14 residues. Looked up from germline, CDR1 is SGHKS and CDR2 is YYEKEE (reference sequence). V gave up 3 bases and J gave up 1 base, with 10 bases separating them.

This chain links TRBV10-1 with TRBJ2-7, with D tentatively TRBD1 or TRBD2 (6 bases each). Trimming took 0 bases from V and 3 from J, leaving 15 bases between them. The germline V gene encodes CDR1 WNHNN and CDR2 SYGVQD (reference sequence). This CDR3 region has 16 residues. CDR3 DNA sequence: TGCGCCAGCAGTGAGTCGGGGGCTAGCGATAACTACGAGCAGTACTTC. This sequence encodes CASSESGASDNYEQYF.

V gene TRBV29-1 combines with J gene TRBJ2-1; TRBD1 is a possible D gene (6 bases). The CDR3 consists of 16 residues. Germline V CDR1 and CDR2: SQVTM, ANQGSEA. Trimming shortened V by 0 bases and J by 0 bases, and 12 bases separated the two germline ends. The CDR3 DNA sequence: TGCAGCGTTGAAGAAGGACAGATCTCCTCCTACAATGAGCAGTTCTTC. Translating it yields CSVEEGQISSYNEQFF.

The rearrangement uses TRBV7-9 and TRBJ2-7; D not resolved. This CDR3 has 16 residues. V lost 0 bases and J lost 4, with 16 bases in between. The germline gives CDR1 SEHNR, CDR2 FQNEAQ (reference sequence). For the CDR3, the DNA is TGTGCCAGCAGCTTAGCGCAAGTAGACCCGATGTACGAGCAGTACTTC. Encoded protein: CASSLAQVDPMYEQYF.

The chain recombines TRBV5-1 with TRBJ1-1, with D possibly TRBD1 on 5 matching bases. The ends were cut back, 1 base at V and 4 bases at J, with 11 bases in the middle. The CDR3 spans 14 residues. Germline V gene lookup returns CDR1 SGHRS and CDR2 YFSETQ. The CDR3 reads CASSLPQGATEAFF. DNA of the CDR3: TGCGCCAGCAGCTTGCCCCAGGGCGCCACTGAAGCTTTCTTT.

The J gene is TRBJ2-2, the V gene TRBV7-9; D gene unclear. The length of the CDR3 is 12 residues. The germline V gene encodes CDR1 SEHNR and CDR2 FQNEAQ (reference sequence). The germline V and J ends were trimmed by 3 bases and 6 bases, with 5 bases remaining between them. The CDR3 loop is CASSFDAGELFF. CDR3 DNA: TGTGCCAGCAGCTTTGACGCCGGGGAGCTGTTTTTT.

Only a few counts were recorded for this clone. The chain combines TRBV27 with TRBJ2-1, with D unclear. Germline V gene lookup returns CDR1 MNHEY and CDR2 SMNVEV (reference sequence). The CDR3 runs to 13 residues. V lost 3 bases and J 4 bases, leaving 7 bases between the germline ends. CDR3: CASSFLEYNEQFF. The CDR3 nucleotides read TGTGCCAGCAGTTTCCTAGAATACAATGAGCAGTTCTTC.

In the case of this clone: The identical CDR3 is also encoded by other nucleotide sequences in the sample. The genes are TRBV7-9 and TRBJ2-3; the match to TRBD2 covers 8 bases. Germline-derived CDR1 and CDR2 are SEHNR and FQNEAQ (reference sequence). The V and J ends lost 3 bases and 4 bases, in that order; junction bases with no gene match: 3. The CDR3 is made up of 14 amino acids. CDR3 coding DNA: TGTGCCAGCAGCTTTCGGGAGGGTGCAGATACGCAGTATTTT. Its translation: CASSFREGADTQYF.

V usage is TRBV19 and J usage is TRBJ2-3, with D perhaps assigned TRBD1 or TRBD2 (6 bases each). Per germline, CDR1 LNHDA and CDR2 SQIVND (reference sequence). Trimming stripped 4 bases from V and 5 bases from J, with 25 bases between. The CDR3 totals 18 residues. CDR3 region: CASSTLGMGGPDRDTQYF. DNA for the CDR3: TGTGCCAGTAGTACTTTGGGTATGGGGGGCCCCGATCGAGATACGCAGTATTTT.

V is TRBV28 and J is TRBJ2-7; D is possibly TRBD1 (6 bases). The V gene's germline CDR1 is MDHEN and CDR2 SYDVKM. V lost 11 bases and J lost 3, with 11 bases in between. The CDR3 loop spans 11 amino acids. CDR3 loop: CAWGPLYEQYF. In DNA, the CDR3 is TGTGCCTGGGGGCCTCTCTACGAGCAGTACTTC.

The genes are TRBV29-1 and TRBJ2-7; TRBD1 matches at 7 bases. CDR3 length equals 12 residues. The J segment lost 3 bases and the V segment lost 5 bases, leaving 4 bases of the junction unmatched. Germline V gene sequence: CDR1 SQVTM, CDR2 ANQGSEA. DNA for the CDR3: TGCAGCGTTTCAGGGGGAAACTACGAGCAGTACTTC. Protein sequence: CSVSGGNYEQYF.

The gene calls are TRBV9 and TRBJ1-1; a possible D gene is TRBD1 (5 bases). Germline lookup yields CDR1 SGDLS and CDR2 YYNGEE. Between the trimmed V and J ends, which lost 3 bases and 6 bases, there was a span of 9 bases. The CDR3 is 12 residues long. The CDR3 region has the DNA TGTGCCAGCAGCGGATGGGGCCCTGAAGCTTTCTTT. Translating gives CASSGWGPEAFF.

This rearrangement joins TRBV25-1 to TRBJ2-1, with 7 bases fitting TRBD2. The V and J ends lost 10 bases and 2 bases, in that order; junction bases with no gene match: 11. This CDR3 comprises 15 residues. Germline V CDR1 and CDR2: MGHDK, SYGVNS. The CDR3 protein is CATAPAGRAYNEQFF. CDR3 sequence (DNA): TGTGCCACCGCACCAGCGGGACGGGCCTACAATGAGCAGTTCTTC.

The chain is built from TRBV21-1 and TRBJ2-3. TRBV21-1 is a listed pseudogene. This CDR3 contains 18 residues. The CDR3 bases are TGTGCCAGCAGGCCGTTTGGGCCTAGTGGGGGTCACTCAGATACGCAGTATTTT. Amino acid sequence: CASRPFGPSGGHSDTQYF.

The J gene is TRBJ2-5, the V gene TRBV6-5; 13 bases align to TRBD2. The better agreement between TRBJ2-7 and the DNA end casts doubt on the J call. Germline CDR1 and CDR2: MNHEY and SVGAGI. There are 15 residues in the CDR3. CDR3 in DNA: TGTGCCAGCAGTTACTGGACTAGCGGGAGTTACGAGCAGTACTTC. Its protein product is CASSYWTSGSYEQYF.

The chain recombines TRBV6-6 with TRBJ2-2; 7 bases line up with TRBD2. This CDR3 comprises 15 residues. Germline CDR1 is MNHNY and CDR2 is SVGAGI (reference sequence). V trimming: 2 bases; J trimming: 6 bases; junction bases outside the gene matches: 6. The CDR3 is CASSYGAGEPGELFF. The CDR3 coding sequence is TGTGCCAGCAGTTACGGTGCGGGAGAGCCCGGGGAGCTGTTTTTT.

The chain uses TRBV14 and TRBJ2-1, with D maybe TRBD1 (5 bases). Germline lookup yields CDR1 SGHDN and CDR2 FVKESK. The CDR3 consists of 15 residues. V dropped 2 bases and J dropped 1 base, with 9 bases sitting between them. CDR3 sequence: CASSQSPGSYNEQFF. CDR3 in DNA: TGTGCCAGCAGCCAATCCCCAGGGTCCTACAATGAGCAGTTCTTC.

This clone was counted only a few times. The chain has TRBV27 and TRBJ2-5; TRBD2 is a possible D gene (6 bases). Germline values: CDR1 MNHEY, CDR2 SMNVEV (reference sequence). The CDR3 sequence is 12 residues long. V lost 8 bases to trimming and J lost 5 bases, with 12 bases between them. The CDR3 here is CASHGGAETQYF. The CDR3 bases are TGTGCCAGCCATGGCGGGGCTGAGACCCAGTACTTC.

The rearrangement joins TRBV28 to TRBJ2-1; no firm D call. Germline loops: CDR1 MDHEN, CDR2 SYDVKM. This CDR3 contains 13 residues. V was shortened by 5 bases and J by 9 bases, with 14 bases between the two germline ends. The CDR3 sequence: CASSLHQNSEQFF. In DNA form, the CDR3 reads TGTGCCAGCAGTCTTCATCAGAATAGTGAGCAGTTCTTC. The complete variable domain, with remaining parts taken from reference TRBV28 and TRBJ2-1, reads DVKVTQSSRYLVKRTGEKVFLECVQDMDHENMFWYRQDPGLGLRLIYFSYDVKMKEKGDIPEGYSVSREKKERFSLILESASTNQTSMYLCASSLHQNSEQFFGPGTRLTVL.

This clone was seen a single time. This rearrangement joins TRBV7-9 to TRBJ2-2, with 8 bases that match TRBD1. CDR1 is SEHNR, CDR2 FQNEAQ, per germline (reference sequence). V dropped 5 bases and J dropped 7; count of bases not matched to a gene: 6. CDR3 length: 14 residues. This CDR3 is CASSTDRVDGELFF. The CDR3 DNA is TGTGCCAGCAGCACGGACAGGGTGGACGGGGAGCTGTTTTTT.

This sequence joins TRBV7-9 and TRBJ2-7; no definite D call. With 9 bases removed from V and 5 bases from J, the gap between germline ends came to 11 bases. This CDR3 spans 11 amino acids. The V gene's germline CDR1 is SEHNR and CDR2 FQNEAQ (reference sequence). The CDR3 sequence is CASGQRHEQYF. CDR3 nucleotide sequence: TGTGCCAGTGGCCAAAGGCACGAGCAGTACTTC.

V is TRBV5-1 and J is TRBJ1-3; TRBD1 might be the D (5 bases). Germline CDR1 is SGHRS and CDR2 is YFSETQ. This CDR3 is built from 15 residues. Trimming pared 4 bases from V and 3 bases from J, leaving 14 bases between. CDR3 in amino acids: CASSGLGGGGNTIYF. In DNA, the CDR3 is TGCGCCAGCAGCGGCCTTGGTGGGGGTGGAAACACCATATATTTT. The complete variable domain, with remaining parts taken from reference TRBV5-1 and TRBJ1-3, reads KAGVTQTPRYLIKTRGQQVTLSCSPISGHRSVSWYQQTPGQGLQFLFEYFSETQRNKGNFPGRFSGRQFSNSRSEMNVSTLELGDSALYLCASSGLGGGGNTIYFGEGSWLTVV.

The chain joins TRBV27 to TRBJ2-1; maybe TRBD2 (5 bases). Germline CDR1 reads MNHEY; CDR2 reads SMNVEV (reference sequence). This CDR3 comprises 16 residues. Trimming removed 2 bases from V and 0 bases from J, with 11 bases in between. The CDR3 coding sequence is TGTGCCAGCAGTTTAATAGCGCCAAGCTCCTACAATGAGCAGTTCTTC. Its protein is CASSLIAPSSYNEQFF.

The CDR3 nucleotides are TGTGCCAGCAGCCAACCAAGTTACAATGAGCAGTTCTTC. Translating gives CASSQPSYNEQFF. The chain recombines TRBV7-9 with TRBJ2-1; unclear D gene. Germline V gene data show CDR1 as SEHNR and CDR2 as FQNEAQ (reference sequence). V was clipped by 5 bases and J by 4 bases, with 9 bases between them. CDR3 length equals 13 residues.

As concerns this clone: At the DNA level, this CDR3 is encoded by other sequences in the same sample as well. The rearrangement uses TRBV6-5 and TRBJ1-5; D not resolved. This CDR3 contains 13 residues. Germline V gene sequence: CDR1 MNHEY, CDR2 SVGAGI. With 2 bases removed from V and 4 bases from J, the gap between germline ends came to 6 bases. The CDR3 coding sequence is TGTGCCAGCAGTTACGGGCCTAATCAGCCCCAGCATTTT. Its protein product is CASSYGPNQPQHF.

V and J are TRBV25-1 and TRBJ2-7, with D possibly matching TRBD2 (8 bases). Germline lookup yields CDR1 MGHDK and CDR2 SYGVNS. The CDR3 runs to 17 residues. V was shortened by 1 base and J by 3 bases, with 19 bases between the two germline ends. The DNA of the CDR3 is TGTGCCAGCAGTGAATCGGGAGGGGGCGCATTAAACTACGAGCAGTACTTC. This sequence encodes CASSESGGGALNYEQYF.